Each of the 19 T cell receptor beta chains below was sequenced from the same sample in a study of regulatory T cells in long-lasting Graves disease. Specified time point: newly diagnosed GD, antithyroid drugs for less than 3 months. RNA extracted from PBMCs served as the sequencing template. Through Arm-PCR of CDR3 regions and iRepertoire HTBI primers, TCR beta libraries were built. One entry per CDR3 protein, called by TCRdb with MiXCR from the multiplex PCR reads. The profile shows a few hundred thousand distinct CDR3 sequences, 20% of them singletons. The sample here was peripheral blood mononuclear cells (PBMCs), taken at new diagnosis, from a patient treated with antithyroid drugs. Every receptor here comes from a female donor with Graves disease.

This clonotype came up many times. The V gene is TRBV6-1, the J gene TRBJ2-2; D uncertain. Looked up from germline, CDR1 is MNHNS and CDR2 is SASEGT. This CDR3 is 15 amino acids long. Trimming removed 8 bases from V and 8 bases from J, with 21 bases in between. The chain's CDR3 is CASRGRQLGQGELFF. CDR3 in DNA: TGTGCCAGCCGTGGACGGCAATTGGGTCAGGGGGAGCTGTTTTTT.

The chain links TRBV10-3 to TRBJ2-1; D is undetermined. Trimming pared 5 bases from V and 8 bases from J, leaving 10 bases between. The CDR3 consists of 12 residues. CDR1 and CDR2 from the germline V gene are ENHRY and SYGVKD. The DNA for the CDR3 is TGTGCCATCAGTACCCTTGTCCATGAGCAGTTCTTC. It translates to CAISTLVHEQFF.

This clonotype was seen repeatedly, ten times or more. The V gene is TRBV20-1, the J gene TRBJ2-1, with D possibly being TRBD1 (5 bases). The CDR3 spans 12 residues. Trimming stripped 4 bases from V and 11 bases from J, with 15 bases between. Germline V gene data show CDR1 as DFQATT and CDR2 as SNEGSKA (reference sequence). Here the CDR3 reads CSAIVRVTKQFF. As DNA, the CDR3 is TGCAGTGCTATTGTCAGGGTTACCAAGCAGTTCTTC.

A word on this clonotype: This may be a read error, as it is one base from a much larger clone. This chain uses TRBV12-3 or TRBV12-4 with TRBJ2-1; D ambiguous. CDR3 length: 14 amino acids. The CDR3, as DNA: TGTGCCAGCAGCGACTCACTTCTAGAGAATGGGCAGTTCTTC. It translates to CASSDSLLENGQFF.

This clonotype was counted only a few times. The CDR3 region is CASSQDVRGGLTTHKDTQYF. DNA of the CDR3: TGTGCCAGCAGCCAAGATGTGCGGGGGGGCTTAACGACACACAAGGATACGCAGTATTTT. The chain combines TRBV4-2 with TRBJ2-3; TRBD2 agrees at 9 bases. Per germline, CDR1 LGHNA and CDR2 YNFKEQ. V lost 0 bases to trimming and J lost 6 bases; unmatched junction nucleotides: 19. This CDR3 has 20 amino acids.

Ten or more counts support this clonotype. V is TRBV27 and J is TRBJ2-1; 8 bases fit TRBD1. Trimming removed 2 bases from V and 8 bases from J; junction bases left unmatched: 8. Germline CDR1 MNHEY, CDR2 SMNVEV (reference sequence). The CDR3 covers 15 residues. CDR3 sequence reads: CASSLDRGIVYEQFF. The CDR3 DNA sequence: TGTGCCAGCAGTTTAGACAGGGGAATTGTGTATGAGCAGTTCTTC.

This clonotype was picked up a small number of times. The chain has TRBV9 and TRBJ2-3, with TRBD2 matching 9 bases. The germline V gene has CDR1 SGDLS and CDR2 YYNGEE. Unmatched junction bases numbered 10, after V lost 2 bases and J lost 0 bases. This CDR3 contains 18 residues. The CDR3 reads CASSVWGLAGRSTDTQYF. CDR3 in DNA: TGTGCCAGCAGCGTTTGGGGCCTAGCGGGGAGAAGCACAGATACGCAGTATTTT.

This clonotype was recorded many times. The gene calls are TRBV18 and TRBJ1-4, with D possibly being TRBD1 (6 bases). Looked up from germline, CDR1 is KGHSH and CDR2 is LQKENI. V lost 5 bases, J lost 5 bases, and 12 bases lay in between. CDR3 length: 14 amino acids. The CDR3 here is CASSTGFGNEKLFF. DNA of the CDR3: TGTGCCAGCTCAACAGGGTTCGGAAATGAAAAACTGTTTTTT.

Comments on this clonotype: A far larger clone differs by one base, so this is likely a read error. The V and J genes are TRBV7-2 and TRBJ2-4; the match to TRBD2 covers 11 bases. V lost 5 bases, J lost 13 bases, and 22 bases stayed unmatched. The CDR3 spans 18 residues. Germline CDR1 and CDR2: SGHTA and FQGNSA. This CDR3 reads CASSQLYTSGGSYNEQYF. As DNA, the CDR3 is TGTGCCAGCAGCCAATTATATACTAGCGGGGGTTCCTACAATGAGCAGTACTTC.

With regard to this clonotype: Given a much more abundant clone one base away, this may be a read error. The chain couples TRBV5-5 to TRBJ2-5; 11 bases fit TRBD2. CDR1 SGHKS and CDR2 YYEKEE come from the germline V gene (reference sequence). CDR3 length: 15 amino acids. The V segment lost 5 bases and the J segment 11 bases; nucleotides outside the gene matches: 14. The chain's CDR3 is CASSTSGSSYNEQYF. CDR3 nucleotide sequence: TGTGCCAGCAGTACTAGCGGGAGCTCCTACAATGAGCAGTACTTC.

Ten or more counts support this clonotype. The chain carries TRBV9 and TRBJ1-1; D unresolved. The CDR3 is made up of 15 amino acids. The germline V gene has CDR1 SGDLS and CDR2 YYNGEE. V was pared by 0 bases and J by 0 bases, with 9 bases between. The CDR3 here is CASSVDGGLNTEAFF. DNA for the CDR3: TGTGCCAGCAGCGTAGACGGAGGTTTGAACACTGAAGCTTTCTTT.

Concerning this clonotype: Possible read error: a much larger clone is one base away. This sequence joins TRBV4-3 and TRBJ2-3; D possibly corresponds to TRBD2 (7 bases). Deletions cut 1 base from V and 2 bases from J, with 13 bases between. Germline loops: CDR1 LGHNA, CDR2 YSLEER. The CDR3 is 16 residues long. The CDR3 sequence is CASSQVAGAVTDTQYF. CDR3 nucleotides: TGCGCCAGCAGCCAAGTGGCGGGGGCGGTCACAGATACGCAGTATTTT.

This clonotype was picked up many times. The J gene is TRBJ1-2, the V gene TRBV5-1; D not certain. This CDR3 contains 15 residues. Looked up from germline, CDR1 is SGHRS and CDR2 is YFSETQ. Trimming shortened V by 0 bases and J by 0 bases, and 9 bases separated the two germline ends. The CDR3 bases are TGCGCCAGCAGCTTGGAAGGCGGATCTAACTATGGCTACACCTTC. Protein product: CASSLEGGSNYGYTF.

This clonotype was seen more than once but under ten times. The chain links TRBV6-5 to TRBJ2-2; D unresolved. Germline lookup yields CDR1 MNHEY and CDR2 SVGAGI. The germline V and J ends were trimmed by 0 bases and 6 bases, with 17 bases remaining between them. This CDR3 is built from 17 residues. This chain's CDR3 is CASSYSNPVMVSGELFF. CDR3 sequence (DNA): TGTGCCAGCAGTTACTCGAATCCAGTGATGGTATCCGGGGAGCTGTTTTTT.

This clonotype was counted at least ten times. The chain links TRBV20-1 to TRBJ1-5, with D possibly TRBD1 on 6 matching bases. CDR1 and CDR2 from the germline V gene are DFQATT and SNEGSKA (reference sequence). The CDR3 length is 16 residues. V was pared by 5 bases and J by 6 bases, with 23 bases between. CDR3 loop: CSASVRGRRGGQPQHF. DNA for the CDR3: TGCAGTGCTTCCGTCCGGGGACGTAGAGGGGGTCAGCCCCAGCATTTT.

Regarding this clonotype: It is likely a read error: a sequence one base away is far more abundant. The genes are TRBV7-3 and TRBJ1-1; D possibly corresponds to TRBD1 (5 bases). The CDR3 contains 14 residues. Per germline, CDR1 SGHTA and CDR2 FQGTGA. Trimming took off 7 bases at V and 4 bases at J, with 16 bases between the two ends. CDR3 amino acids: CASTRKGGGTEAFF. CDR3 DNA sequence: TGTGCCAGCACGCGTAAAGGTGGGGGCACTGAAGCTTTCTTT. Together with reference TRBV7-3 and TRBJ1-1, the CDR3 gives the full variable domain: GAGVSQTPSNKVTEKGKYVELRCDPISGHTALYWYRQSLGQGPEFLIYFQGTGAADDSGLPNDRFFAVRPEGSVSTLKIQRTERGDSAVYLCASTRKGGGTEAFFGQGTRLTVV.

In the case of this clonotype: One base away lies a much larger clone, so this may be a sequencing read error. This chain connects TRBV20-1 to TRBJ2-5, with 9 bases lining up with TRBD2. TRBJ2-1 explains the end of the DNA better; the J call may be wrong. Germline V lookup: CDR1 DFQATT, CDR2 SNEGSKA (reference sequence). This CDR3 contains 15 residues. The CDR3 reads CSAGGGGVLENEQFF. For the CDR3, the DNA is TGCAGTGCGGGTGGCGGGGGGGTTTTGGAAAATGAGCAGTTCTTC.

Notes on this clonotype: This may be a read error, as it is one base from a much larger clone. V is TRBV4-3 and J is TRBJ2-5; 16 bases map to TRBD2. CDR1 is LGHNA and CDR2 is YSLEER in the germline V gene. CDR3 size: 19 residues. The V gene end was trimmed by 3 bases and the J gene end by 4 bases; junction bases not matched to a gene: 11. The CDR3 nucleotides are TGCGCCAGCAGCCATTCGGGACTAGCGGGGGGGCCCGGCCGAGAGACCCAGTACTTC. Protein product: CASSHSGLAGGPGRETQYF.

This clonotype has a count of ten or more. The chain links TRBV6-1 to TRBJ1-2; no reliable D call. The germline V and J ends were trimmed by 8 bases and 6 bases, with 13 bases remaining between them. Germline CDR1 MNHNS, CDR2 SASEGT. The CDR3 consists of 12 residues. The CDR3 DNA reads as TGTGCCAGCGCCCGGTTGGGCGATGGCTACACCTTC. It encodes CASARLGDGYTF.